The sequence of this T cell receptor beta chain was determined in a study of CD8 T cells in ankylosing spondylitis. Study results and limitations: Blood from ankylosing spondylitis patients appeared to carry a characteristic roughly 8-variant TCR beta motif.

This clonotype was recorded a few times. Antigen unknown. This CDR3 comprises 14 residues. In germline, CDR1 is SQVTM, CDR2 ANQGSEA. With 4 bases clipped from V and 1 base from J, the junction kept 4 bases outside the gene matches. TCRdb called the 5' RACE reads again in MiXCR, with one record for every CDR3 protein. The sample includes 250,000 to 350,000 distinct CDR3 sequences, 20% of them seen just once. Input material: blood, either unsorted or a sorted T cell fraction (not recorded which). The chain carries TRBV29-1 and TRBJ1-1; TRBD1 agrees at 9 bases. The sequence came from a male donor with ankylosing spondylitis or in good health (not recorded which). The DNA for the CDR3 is TGCAGCGTTGGGGGACAGGGAAAGAACACTGAAGCTTTCTTT. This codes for CSVGGQGKNTEAFF.